Listed below are T cell receptor beta chains from one sample, sequenced in a study of T cell repertoires in cytomegalovirus infection. TCRdb processed the reads anew with MiXCR; each CDR3 protein has one entry. Here the sample spans tens of thousands of distinct CDR3 sequences, just under 4% being singletons. Sample: PBMCs. The receptors here all came from a human donor in good health (CMV status not recorded). Some clones in this sample may be carry-over from other donors' samples. The CDR3 runs from the conserved cysteine through the conserved F or W. The D gene is left open where the match is weak. Clone size, where shown, is once, few, many, or a class for clones that have expanded.

cdr3_length	j_call	d_call	v_call	clone_size	cdr3_nt	cdr3_aa
13	TRBJ2-2	TRBD1	TRBV7-3	many	TGTGCCAGCAGCCTGACGACAGGGGGGGAGCTGTTTTTT	CASSLTTGGELFF
13	TRBJ1-1	NA	TRBV7-3	many	TGTGCCAGCAGCTTAGGGGATGGCACTGAAGCTTTCTTT	CASSLGDGTEAFF
15	TRBJ2-3	NA	TRBV7-2	many	TGTGCCAGCAGCTTAGGGGGATTTGGCACAGATACGCAGTATTTT	CASSLGGFGTDTQYF
13	TRBJ1-4	NA	TRBV7-8	many	TGTGCCAGCAGCAGAAACAGGAATGAAAAACTGTTTTTT	CASSRNRNEKLFF
12	TRBJ2-7	NA	TRBV4-3	many	TGCGCCAGCAGCCAGGGGCCCTACGAGCAGTACTTC	CASSQGPYEQYF
14	TRBJ2-7	NA	TRBV20-1	many	TGCAGTGCTAGCTCCGACGGGACTGTCTACGAGCAGTACTTC	CSASSDGTVYEQYF
13	TRBJ2-5	TRBD2	TRBV7-2	many	TGTGCCAGCAGCAGAGCGGGAGGCCCGGCCCAGTACTTC	CASSRAGGPAQYF
14	TRBJ1-2	NA	TRBV11-2	many	TGTGCCAGCAGCTTAGATCTCCCAAAGGGGAGCTACACCTTC	CASSLDLPKGSYTF
17	TRBJ2-5	TRBD2	TRBV7-2	many	TGTGCCAGCAGCGGGGAGTGGACTAGCGGTTATCAAGAGACCCAGTACTTC	CASSGEWTSGYQETQYF
14	TRBJ2-1	NA	TRBV11-2	many	TGTGCCAGCAGCTTAGCATCATCGGTCAATGAGCAGTTCTTC	CASSLASSVNEQFF
14	TRBJ1-2	NA	TRBV7-2	many	TGTGCCAGCATCCGCAGGGGAGTATCCAACGGCTACACCTTC	CASIRRGVSNGYTF
15	TRBJ2-5	NA	TRBV2	many	TGTGCCAGCAGCCCCCACTCGAGGGCCCAAGAGACCCAGTACTTC	CASSPHSRAQETQYF
14	TRBJ1-1	NA	TRBV7-8	many	TGTGCCAGCAGCAGAGGGGTCATGAACACTGAAGCTTTCTTT	CASSRGVMNTEAFF
12	TRBJ1-6	NA	TRBV5-3	NA	TGTGCCAGCAGCTTGGACAATTCACCCCTCCACTTT	CASSLDNSPLHF
16	TRBJ2-7	NA	TRBV7-2	many	TGTGCCAGTTCAGAGACCGAAGGGACTGGATCCTACGAGCAGTACTTC	CASSETEGTGSYEQYF
14	TRBJ2-3	NA	TRBV5-6	many	TGTGCCAGCAGCTTGGCGGGCCGCACAGATACGCAGTATTTT	CASSLAGRTDTQYF
13	TRBJ2-1	TRBD1	TRBV14	many	TGTGCCAGCAGCCAAACAGGGGGCAATGAGCAGTTCTTC	CASSQTGGNEQFF
11	TRBJ2-3	NA	TRBV5-6	many	TGTGCCAGCAGCCGAACAGATACGCAGTATTTT	CASSRTDTQYF
14	TRBJ2-7	TRBD2	TRBV7-2	many	TGTGCCAGCGCTCGACGGGGGGGGACCTACGAGCAGTACTTC	CASARRGGTYEQYF
15	TRBJ2-3	NA	TRBV15	many	TGTGCCACCAGCACCGGACAGAAGAGCACAGATACGCAGTATTTT	CATSTGQKSTDTQYF
15	TRBJ2-3	TRBD2	TRBV7-2	many	TGTGCCAGCAGCTTTACTAGCGGGGTTATGGATACGCAGTATTTT	CASSFTSGVMDTQYF
13	TRBJ1-2	NA	TRBV7-3	many	TGTGCCAGCAGCCTGGACCGGCCATATGGCTACACCTTC	CASSLDRPYGYTF
13	TRBJ1-1	NA	TRBV6-5	many	TGTGCCAGCACCCTTTCAGGGGACGGTGAAGCTTTCTTT	CASTLSGDGEAFF
16	TRBJ2-2	TRBD2	TRBV7-9	many	TGTGCCAGCAGCTTTTTCGGGAGGACCAACACCGGGGAGCTGTTTTTT	CASSFFGRTNTGELFF
13	TRBJ2-7	TRBD2	TRBV7-2	many	TGTGCCAGCAGCACCCTAGCGGGAGGCGAGCAGTACTTC	CASSTLAGGEQYF